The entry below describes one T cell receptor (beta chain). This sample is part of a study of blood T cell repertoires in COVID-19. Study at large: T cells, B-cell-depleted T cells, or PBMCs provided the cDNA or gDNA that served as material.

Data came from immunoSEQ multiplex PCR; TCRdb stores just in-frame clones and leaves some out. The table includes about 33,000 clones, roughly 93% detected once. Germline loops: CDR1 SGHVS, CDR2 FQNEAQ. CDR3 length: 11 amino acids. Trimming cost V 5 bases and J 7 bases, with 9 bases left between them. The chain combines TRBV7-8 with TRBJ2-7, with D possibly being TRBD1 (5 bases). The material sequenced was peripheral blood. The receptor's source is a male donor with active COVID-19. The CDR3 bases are TGTGCCAGCAGCCTGGGGCCTGAGCAGTACTTC. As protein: CASSLGPEQYF.